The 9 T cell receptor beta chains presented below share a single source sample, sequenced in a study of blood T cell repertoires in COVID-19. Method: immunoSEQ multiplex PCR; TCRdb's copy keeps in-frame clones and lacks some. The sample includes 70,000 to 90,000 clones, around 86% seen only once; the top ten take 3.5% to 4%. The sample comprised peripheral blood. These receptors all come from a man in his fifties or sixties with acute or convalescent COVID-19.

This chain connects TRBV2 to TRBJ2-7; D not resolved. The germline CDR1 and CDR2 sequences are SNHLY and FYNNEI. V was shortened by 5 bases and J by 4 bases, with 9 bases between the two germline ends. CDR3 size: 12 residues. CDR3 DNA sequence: TGTGCCAGCAGTTATGACTGGTACGAGCAGTACTTC. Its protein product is CASSYDWYEQYF.

The CDR3, as DNA: TGTGCCACTAGGGACAGCTCTGGAAACACCATATATTTT. Protein: CATRDSSGNTIYF. The chain has TRBV10-3 and TRBJ1-3; TRBD1 agrees at 7 bases. The V segment lost 10 bases and the J segment 0 bases; nucleotides outside the gene matches: 3. This CDR3 has 13 residues. Per germline, CDR1 ENHRY and CDR2 SYGVKD.

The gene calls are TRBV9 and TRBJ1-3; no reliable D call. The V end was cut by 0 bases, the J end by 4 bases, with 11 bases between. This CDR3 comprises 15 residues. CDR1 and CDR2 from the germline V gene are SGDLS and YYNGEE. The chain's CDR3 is CASSVASSLGNTIYF. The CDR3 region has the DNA TGTGCCAGCAGCGTAGCTTCCAGTCTCGGAAACACCATATATTTT.

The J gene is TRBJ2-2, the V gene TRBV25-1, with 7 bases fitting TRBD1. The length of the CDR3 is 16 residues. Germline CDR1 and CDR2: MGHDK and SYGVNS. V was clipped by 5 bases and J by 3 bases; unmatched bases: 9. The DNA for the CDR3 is TGTGCCAGCAGTACAACTACGGGACAGTACACCGGGGAGCTGTTTTTT. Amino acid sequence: CASSTTTGQYTGELFF.

The CDR3 sequence is CAWRLRQGGYGYTF. The CDR3 bases are TGTGCCTGGAGACTGAGACAGGGGGGTTATGGCTACACCTTC. The chain joins TRBV30 to TRBJ1-2; 9 bases agree with TRBD1. J gave up 5 bases and V 3 bases, and 7 bases lay outside the gene matches. The CDR3 length is 14 residues. CDR1 GTSNPN and CDR2 SVGIG come from the germline V gene (reference sequence).

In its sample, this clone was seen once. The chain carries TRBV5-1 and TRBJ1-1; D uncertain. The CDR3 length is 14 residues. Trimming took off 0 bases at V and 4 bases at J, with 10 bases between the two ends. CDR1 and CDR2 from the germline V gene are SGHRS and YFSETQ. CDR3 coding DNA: TGCGCCAGCAGCTTGGTAGGGAGCGGCACTGAAGCTTTCTTT. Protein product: CASSLVGSGTEAFF.

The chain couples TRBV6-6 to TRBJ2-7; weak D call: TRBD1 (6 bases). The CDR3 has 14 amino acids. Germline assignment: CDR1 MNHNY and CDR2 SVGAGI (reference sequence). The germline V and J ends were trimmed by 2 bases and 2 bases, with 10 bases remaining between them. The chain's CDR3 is CASSYGTPPYEQYF. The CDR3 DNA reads TGTGCCAGCAGTTACGGGACACCCCCCTACGAGCAGTACTTC.

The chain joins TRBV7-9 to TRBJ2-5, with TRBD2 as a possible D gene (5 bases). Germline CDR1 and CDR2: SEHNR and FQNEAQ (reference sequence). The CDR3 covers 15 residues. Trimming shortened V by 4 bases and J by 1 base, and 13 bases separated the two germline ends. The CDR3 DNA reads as TGTGCCAGCAGCTCTCCCGAGGGCTTCCAAGAGACCCAGTACTTC. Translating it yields CASSSPEGFQETQYF. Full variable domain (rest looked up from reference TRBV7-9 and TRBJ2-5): DTGVSQNPRHKITKRGQNVTFRCDPISEHNRLYWYRQTLGQGPEFLTYFQNEAQLEKSRLLSDRFSAERPKGSFSTLEIQRTEQGDSAMYLCASSSPEGFQETQYFGPGTRLLVL.

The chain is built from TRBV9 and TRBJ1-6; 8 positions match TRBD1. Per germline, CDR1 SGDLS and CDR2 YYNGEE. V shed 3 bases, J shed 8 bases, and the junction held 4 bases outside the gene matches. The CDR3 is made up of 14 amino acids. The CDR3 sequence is CASSARGRDSPLHF. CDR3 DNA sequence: TGTGCCAGCAGCGCCAGGGGGCGCGATTCACCCCTCCACTTT. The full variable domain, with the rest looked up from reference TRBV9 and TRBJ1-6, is DSGVTQTPKHLITATGQRVTLRCSPRSGDLSVYWYQQSLDQGLQFLIQYYNGEERAKGNILERFSAQQFPDLHSELNLSSLELGDSALYFCASSARGRDSPLHFGNGTRLTVT.